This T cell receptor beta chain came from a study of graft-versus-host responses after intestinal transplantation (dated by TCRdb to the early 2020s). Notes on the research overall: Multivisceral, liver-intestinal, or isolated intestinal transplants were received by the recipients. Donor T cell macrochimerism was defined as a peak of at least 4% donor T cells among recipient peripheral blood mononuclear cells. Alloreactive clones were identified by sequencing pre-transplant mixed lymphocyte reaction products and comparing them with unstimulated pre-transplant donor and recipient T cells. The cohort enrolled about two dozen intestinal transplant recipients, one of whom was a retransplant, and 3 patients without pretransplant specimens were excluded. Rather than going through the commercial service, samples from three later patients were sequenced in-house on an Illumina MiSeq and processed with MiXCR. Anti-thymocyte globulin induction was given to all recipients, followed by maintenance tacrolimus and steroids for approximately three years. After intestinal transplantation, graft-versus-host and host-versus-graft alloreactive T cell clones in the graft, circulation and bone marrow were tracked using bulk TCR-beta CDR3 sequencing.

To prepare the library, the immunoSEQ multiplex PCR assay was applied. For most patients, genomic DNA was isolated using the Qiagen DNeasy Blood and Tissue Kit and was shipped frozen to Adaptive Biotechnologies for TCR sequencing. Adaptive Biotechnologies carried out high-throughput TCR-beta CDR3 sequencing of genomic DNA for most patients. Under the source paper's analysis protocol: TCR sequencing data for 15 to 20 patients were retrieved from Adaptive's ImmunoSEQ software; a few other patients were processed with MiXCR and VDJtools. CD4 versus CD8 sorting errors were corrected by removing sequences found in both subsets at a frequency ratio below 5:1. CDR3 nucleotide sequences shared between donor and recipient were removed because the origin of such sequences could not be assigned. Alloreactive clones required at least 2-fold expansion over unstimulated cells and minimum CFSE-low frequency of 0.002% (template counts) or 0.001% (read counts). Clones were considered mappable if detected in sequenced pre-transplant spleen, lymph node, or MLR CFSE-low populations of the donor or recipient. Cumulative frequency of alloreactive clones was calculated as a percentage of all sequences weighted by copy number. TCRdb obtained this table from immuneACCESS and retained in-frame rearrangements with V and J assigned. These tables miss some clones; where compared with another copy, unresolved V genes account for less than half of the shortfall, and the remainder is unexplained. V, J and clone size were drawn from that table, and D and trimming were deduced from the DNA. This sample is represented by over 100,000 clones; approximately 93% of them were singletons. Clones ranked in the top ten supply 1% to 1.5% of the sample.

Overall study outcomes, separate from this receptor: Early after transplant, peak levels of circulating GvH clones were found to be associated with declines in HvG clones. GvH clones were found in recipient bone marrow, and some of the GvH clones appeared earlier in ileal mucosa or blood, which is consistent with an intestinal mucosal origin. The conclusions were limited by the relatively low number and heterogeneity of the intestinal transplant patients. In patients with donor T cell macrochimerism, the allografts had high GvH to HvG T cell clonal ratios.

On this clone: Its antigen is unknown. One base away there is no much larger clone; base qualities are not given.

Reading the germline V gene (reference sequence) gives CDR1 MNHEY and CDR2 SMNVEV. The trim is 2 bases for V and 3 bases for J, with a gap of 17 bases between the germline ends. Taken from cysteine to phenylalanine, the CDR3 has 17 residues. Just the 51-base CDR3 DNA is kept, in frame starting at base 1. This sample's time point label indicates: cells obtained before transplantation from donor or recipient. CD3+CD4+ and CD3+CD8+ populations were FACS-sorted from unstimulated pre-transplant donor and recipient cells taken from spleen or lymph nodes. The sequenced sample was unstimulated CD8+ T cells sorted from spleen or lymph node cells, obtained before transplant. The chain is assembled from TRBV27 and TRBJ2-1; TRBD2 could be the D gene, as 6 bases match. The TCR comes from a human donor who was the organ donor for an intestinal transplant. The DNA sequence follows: TGTGCCAGCAGTTTAAGCTTCCGGGAGCCCCTCTACAATGAGCAGTTCTTC. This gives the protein CASSLSFREPLYNEQFF.